Presented here are 29 T cell receptor beta chains from one specimen sequenced in a study of tumor-infiltrating lymphocytes in primary liver carcinoma. TCR beta cDNA was reverse-transcribed from 400 to 500 ng of total RNA. The reaction used a constant-region primer and ProtoScript II reverse transcriptase. Three rounds of nested multiplex PCR with slightly modified ARM-PCR produced TCR beta libraries. Two initial PCR rounds of around 10 cycles each paired TRBV1-TRBV30 forward primers with a C-beta reverse primer. TCRdb reprocessed the multiplex PCR reads via MiXCR and lists one record per CDR3 protein. The table has about 310,000 distinct CDR3 sequences, about 62% seen once. It was unsorted whole blood that yielded blood RNA, and germline DNA was also extracted. Sequenced: peripheral blood. The receptors originated from a man aged 35 to 55 with primary liver carcinoma and hepatitis B virus infection.

As concerns this clonotype: This may arise from a read error, as a much more abundant clone is one base away. The chain uses TRBV4-1 and TRBJ2-4; weak D call: TRBD1 (5 bases). Germline V CDR1 and CDR2: MGHRA, YSYEKL. The CDR3 has 12 residues. CDR3 sequence (DNA): TGCGCCAGCAGCCAAGATATGGACATTCGGTACTTC. It translates to CASSQDMDIRYF.

This clonotype was recorded once. The conserved phenylalanine or tryptophan normally closing the CDR3 is absent here, so this likely arose from a read error. V is TRBV6-1 and J is TRBJ1-1, with a tentative D call TRBD1 (5 bases). This CDR3 is built from 12 residues. The germline gives CDR1 MNHNS, CDR2 SASEGT. Trimming removed 8 bases at V and 1 base at J, with 8 bases between. The CDR3 protein is CASGTENTEAFS. As DNA, the CDR3 is TGTGCCAGCGGGACCGAGAACACTGAAGCTTTCTCT.

The V gene is TRBV6-5, the J gene TRBJ2-7, with 9 bases aligning to TRBD1. The V gene end was trimmed by 2 bases and the J gene end by 3 bases; junction bases not matched to a gene: 8. The CDR3 covers 16 residues. Germline CDR1 MNHEY, CDR2 SVGAGI. CDR3 sequence: CASSYHTGQGGYEQYF. The CDR3 DNA reads TGTGCCAGCAGTTACCATACGGGACAGGGCGGCTACGAGCAGTACTTC.

On this clonotype: One end of the junction does not line up with germline, which may come from a read error. The genes are TRBV12-3 or TRBV12-4 and TRBJ1-1; TRBD1 might be the D (5 bases). This CDR3 comprises 13 residues. The CDR3 spells CVSSLARDAEAFF. CDR3 DNA sequence: TGTGTCAGCAGTTTAGCGAGGGACGCTGAAGCTTTCTTT.

As to this clonotype: Germline and junction disagree at one end, which may indicate a read error. The chain carries TRBV11-1 and TRBJ1-2; perhaps TRBD1 as D (5 bases). CDR3 length: 14 residues. Germline CDR1 SGHAT, CDR2 FQDESV (reference sequence). The CDR3, as DNA: TGTGCCAGCATCTTATCGCCAGGGAACTATGACTACACCTTC. Protein product: CASILSPGNYDYTF.

The genes are TRBV5-4 and TRBJ2-2; D gene ambiguous. Germline V lookup: CDR1 SGHNT, CDR2 YYREEE (reference sequence). Trimming stripped 5 bases from V and 6 bases from J, with 11 bases between. This CDR3 contains 13 residues. CDR3 residues: CASSGRVAGELFF. The CDR3, as DNA: TGTGCCAGCAGTGGAAGGGTGGCCGGGGAGCTGTTTTTT. The full variable domain, completed using reference TRBV5-4 and TRBJ2-2, is ETGVTQSPTHLIKTRGQQVTLRCSSQSGHNTVSWYQQALGQGPQFIFQYYREEENGRGNFPPRFSGLQFPNYSSELNVNALELDDSALYLCASSGRVAGELFFGEGSRLTVL.

This clonotype was picked up many times. V is TRBV6-6 and J is TRBJ2-7; 11 bases fit TRBD1. There are 17 residues in the CDR3. V lost 6 bases to trimming and J lost 3 bases; unmatched junction nucleotides: 13. Germline V gene lookup returns CDR1 MNHNY and CDR2 SVGAGI (reference sequence). The CDR3 region has the DNA TGTGCCAGCAGCCCCCTGGGAGGGACAGGGGGGAACTACGAGCAGTACTTC. This gives the protein CASSPLGGTGGNYEQYF.

As regards this clonotype: One end of the junction does not line up with germline, which may come from a read error. V usage is TRBV11-2 and J usage is TRBJ2-1; possibly TRBD2 for D (5 bases). The CDR3 is 16 amino acids. Germline lookup yields CDR1 SGHAT and CDR2 FQNNGV. This chain's CDR3 is CASSLEGRGPYNEQFF. Here the CDR3 DNA reads TGCGCCAGCAGCTTAGAAGGCCGGGGTCCCTACAATGAGCAGTTCTTC.

This clonotype was seen once. In DNA, the CDR3 is TGTGCCAGCCAGGGAGCGTTCGGAAATGAGCAGTTCTTC. Translating it yields CASQGAFGNEQFF. J is TRBJ2-1 and V is TRBV7-8; D tentatively fits TRBD1 or TRBD2 (5 bases each). CDR3 length equals 13 residues. The germline V gene has CDR1 SGHVS and CDR2 FQNEAQ. Trimming removed 8 bases at V and 7 bases at J, with 15 bases between.

In DNA, the CDR3 is TGTGCCTGGAGTATTGGGGCGGGAAGGCGACAGTACTTC. Translated: CAWSIGAGRRQYF. This chain connects TRBV30 to TRBJ2-7, with D tentatively TRBD2 (6 bases). Trimming stripped 2 bases from V and 10 bases from J, with 18 bases between. CDR1 GTSNPN and CDR2 SVGIG come from the germline V gene (reference sequence). The CDR3 loop spans 13 amino acids.

This clonotype was counted between two and nine times. CDR3 residues: CASSRNPGPRQETQYF. The DNA for the CDR3 is TGCGCCAGCAGCCGGAACCCGGGACCCCGACAAGAGACCCAGTACTTC. V usage is TRBV5-1 and J usage is TRBJ2-5; tentatively, D is TRBD1 or TRBD2 (5 bases each). Per germline, CDR1 SGHRS and CDR2 YFSETQ. The germline V and J ends were trimmed by 4 bases and 2 bases, with 18 bases remaining between them. CDR3 length equals 16 residues.

This clonotype was detected only a few times. The chain combines TRBV7-8 with TRBJ1-4; no clear D gene. This CDR3 has 13 amino acids. From germline, CDR1 is SGHVS and CDR2 FQNEAQ. The germline V and J ends were trimmed by 2 bases and 8 bases, with 9 bases remaining between them. The CDR3 DNA is TGTGCCAGCAGCTTAAGATACAGCGAAAAACTGTTTTTT. Protein: CASSLRYSEKLFF. Using reference TRBV7-8 and TRBJ1-4 for the parts outside the CDR3, the full variable domain is GAGVSQSPRYKVAKRGQDVALRCDPISGHVSLFWYQQALGQGPEFLTYFQNEAQLDKSGLPSDRFFAERPEGSVSTLKIQRTQQEDSAVYLCASSLRYSEKLFFGSGTQLSVL.

In its sample, this clonotype was seen once. The conserved phenylalanine or tryptophan is not found at the CDR3 terminus, so this likely reflects a read error. The chain uses TRBV11-1 and TRBJ2-5, with D uncertain. CDR3 length: 13 amino acids. Germline-derived CDR1 and CDR2 are SGHAT and FQDESV (reference sequence). The CDR3 DNA is TGTGCCAGCAGTCCCAACATGGAAGAGATCCAGTACCTC. Protein product: CASSPNMEEIQYL.

The chain is built from TRBV11-1 and TRBJ1-2; no definite D call. V shed 8 bases and J shed 1 base, with 14 bases lying between them. The CDR3 contains 14 residues. Germline CDR1 is SGHAT and CDR2 is FQDESV (reference sequence). This CDR3 reads CASAPSEYNYGYTF. The CDR3 DNA sequence: TGTGCCAGCGCCCCATCCGAGTATAACTATGGCTACACCTTC.

Turning to this clonotype: A read error is possible here, since a much larger clone lies one base away. CDR3 residues: CASRLGSGQGFCREFF. For the CDR3, the DNA is TGTGCCAGCAGGCTTGGGTCGGGACAGGGGTTCTGTCGGGAGTTCTTC. The rearrangement joins TRBV12-3 or TRBV12-4 to TRBJ2-1, with 10 bases fitting TRBD1. Trimming took 6 bases from V and 14 from J; bases not matched to a gene: 19. The CDR3 consists of 16 residues.

On this clonotype itself: One end of the junction varies from germline; a read error may be responsible. This chain joins TRBV6-2 or TRBV6-3 and TRBJ2-1; possibly TRBD2 for D (6 bases). Germline lookup yields CDR1 MNHEY and CDR2 SVGEGT. This CDR3 spans 14 amino acids. CDR3 residues: CACIRAGAYNEQFF. The CDR3 DNA reads as TGTGCCTGCATAAGAGCGGGTGCCTATAATGAGCAGTTCTTC.

A remark on this clonotype: At one boundary the junction diverges from the germline segment, which might be a read error. The chain uses TRBV7-9 and TRBJ2-7; 7 bases agree with TRBD1. The germline V gene encodes CDR1 SEHNR and CDR2 FQNEAQ (reference sequence). The CDR3 spans 16 residues. The CDR3 is CAGSAHSGTDGYEQYF. DNA of the CDR3: TGTGCCGGCAGCGCCCACTCCGGGACAGATGGCTACGAGCAGTACTTC. Drawing the rest from reference TRBV7-9 and TRBJ2-7, the complete variable domain is DTGVSQNPRHKITKRGQNVTFRCDPISEHNRLYWYRQTLGQGPEFLTYFQNEAQLEKSRLLSDRFSAERPKGSFSTLEIQRTEQGDSAMYLCAGSAHSGTDGYEQYFGPGTRLTVT.

This clonotype has only a few counts. With a much larger clone just one base away, this may be a read error. This chain joins TRBV11-3 and TRBJ2-2; TRBD2 matches 9 bases. This CDR3 comprises 15 residues. V lost 5 bases and J lost 9; bases outside the gene matches: 10. The germline gives CDR1 SGHNT, CDR2 YENEEA. The CDR3 nucleotides are TGTGCCAGCAGCCCCGGCGGGAGGGTCGGCAGGGAGCTGTTTTTT. Its translation: CASSPGGRVGRELFF.

This clonotype was seen many times. The chain links TRBV6-2 or TRBV6-3 to TRBJ1-5; D call uncertain. The CDR3 is 12 amino acids. From germline, CDR1 is MNHEY and CDR2 SVGEGT. V was trimmed by 6 bases and J by 7 bases, leaving 10 bases between them. CDR3 residues: CASRTLGQPQHF. The CDR3, as DNA: TGTGCCAGCAGAACCCTAGGACAGCCCCAGCATTTT.

This clonotype has just one count. This chain uses TRBV7-9 with TRBJ1-2; D not resolved. The CDR3 extends over 14 amino acids. Between the trimmed V and J ends, which lost 5 bases and 4 bases, there was a span of 14 bases. Germline CDR1 is SEHNR and CDR2 is FQNEAQ (reference sequence). For the CDR3, the DNA is TGTGCCAGCAGCAAGAGCCAGGCTATCTATGGCTACACCTTC. Translation: CASSKSQAIYGYTF.

This clonotype was detected only once. This may be a read error, as it is one base from a much larger clone. This chain links TRBV6-4 with TRBJ2-3, with 7 positions matching TRBD1. The CDR3 is made up of 14 amino acids. The V and J ends lost 4 bases and 5 bases, in that order; junction bases with no gene match: 6. Per germline, CDR1 MRHNA and CDR2 SNTAGT. The CDR3 DNA sequence: TGTGCCAGCAGTGCGGCAGGGGGTGGAGATACGCAGTATTTT. It encodes CASSAAGGGDTQYF.

This clonotype was found a few times. This chain links TRBV7-9 with TRBJ2-5, with 10 bases lining up with TRBD2. Looked up from germline, CDR1 is SEHNR and CDR2 is FQNEAQ (reference sequence). The J segment lost 5 bases and the V segment lost 5 bases, leaving 11 bases of the junction unmatched. This CDR3 spans 16 amino acids. As DNA, the CDR3 is TGTGCCAGCAGCCTCCCCTTACTAGCGGGAAGGGAGACCCAGTACTTC. Protein: CASSLPLLAGRETQYF.

Comments on this clonotype: A much larger clonotype is one base distant, so this may be a read error. The CDR3 protein is CVTADRRAQETQYF. Here the CDR3 DNA reads TGTGTCACCGCGGACCGGAGAGCACAAGAGACCCAGTACTTC. The chain uses TRBV6-1 and TRBJ2-5; no clear D gene. The CDR3 is made up of 14 amino acids. Germline CDR1 reads MNHNS; CDR2 reads SASEGT.

The chain links TRBV30 to TRBJ2-2; the match to TRBD2 covers 12 bases. CDR1 is GTSNPN, CDR2 SVGIG, per germline (reference sequence). Germline trimming cut 2 bases from V and 3 bases from J; bases unmatched to any gene: 7. This CDR3 region has 17 residues. CDR3 residues: CAWSPGLAGYDTGELFF. As DNA, the CDR3 is TGTGCCTGGAGTCCGGGACTAGCGGGTTATGACACCGGGGAGCTGTTTTTT.

In the case of this clonotype: A junction end diverges from the germline sequence, so it may reflect a read error. The chain combines TRBV4-3 with TRBJ1-6; the D gene is possibly TRBD1 (5 bases). The CDR3 spans 16 residues. Per germline, CDR1 LGHNA and CDR2 YSLEER. The CDR3 DNA reads as TGCGCCAGCAGCCATCGAGCGGGGGGTGGGAATTCGCCCCTCCACTTT. Protein sequence: CASSHRAGGGNSPLHF.

This clonotype was seen at least ten times. This chain joins TRBV4-2 and TRBJ2-3, with D perhaps matching TRBD2 (5 bases). This CDR3 comprises 17 residues. V dropped 4 bases and J dropped 2 bases, with 19 bases sitting between them. Germline V lookup: CDR1 LGHNA, CDR2 YNFKEQ. The DNA for the CDR3 is TGTGCCAGCAGCCGATCTTCTAGCCAAACCCTCACAGATACGCAGTATTTT. It translates to CASSRSSSQTLTDTQYF.

The chain carries TRBV12-3 or TRBV12-4 and TRBJ2-2; D possibly corresponds to TRBD1 (5 bases). The CDR3 covers 13 residues. This CDR3 reads CLSSYRQFGELFF. CDR3 nucleotide sequence: TGTCTCAGCAGTTATAGACAGTTTGGGGAGCTGTTTTTT.

To note about this clonotype: This sequence may be a read error, since a much larger clone differs from it by one base. The J gene is TRBJ1-6, the V gene TRBV5-6; weak D call: TRBD1 (6 bases). Germline assignment: CDR1 SGHDT and CDR2 YYEEEE. The length of the CDR3 is 15 residues. The CDR3 DNA reads as TGTGCCAGCAGCTTCTCAGGGGTGTATAATTCAGCCCTCCACTTT. As protein: CASSFSGVYNSALHF.

This clonotype was observed once. A much more abundant neighbour one base away suggests this may be a read error. J is TRBJ2-7 and V is TRBV11-2; either TRBD1 or TRBD2 may fit D (6 bases each). CDR1 is SGHAT, CDR2 FQNNGV, per germline. CDR3 size: 15 residues. With 5 bases removed from V and 0 bases from J, the gap between germline ends came to 14 bases. The CDR3 here is CASSRGPDTSYEQYF. The DNA of the CDR3 is TGTGCCAGCAGCCGGGGGCCAGACACCTCCTACGAGCAGTACTTC.